This T cell receptor (beta chain) was sequenced in a study of T cells in Graves' hyperthyroidism and ophthalmopathy. The source material, RNA transcripts, was used to amplify TCR beta CDR3 regions. Using the HTBI primer set, a first-round RT-PCR was run on the TCR CDR3. TCRdb recomputed calls from the multiplex PCR reads with MiXCR, one row per CDR3 protein. This table has 300,000 to 450,000 distinct CDR3 sequences, about 15% appearing once. This CDR3 comprises 15 residues. CDR1 SEHNR and CDR2 FQNEAQ come from the germline V gene (reference sequence). The V and J ends lost 1 base and 2 bases respectively, with 11 bases between them.

The receptor was derived from a woman aged 55 to 70 with Graves' hyperthyroidism. What was sequenced was blood. This sequence joins TRBV7-9 and TRBJ1-2; D not resolved. The CDR3 region has the DNA TGTGCCAGCAGCTTAGAGGAACAGATGAACTATGGCTACACCTTC. As protein: CASSLEEQMNYGYTF. Full variable domain (remainder filled in from reference TRBV7-9 and TRBJ1-2): DTGVSQNPRHKITKRGQNVTFRCDPISEHNRLYWYRQTLGQGPEFLTYFQNEAQLEKSRLLSDRFSAERPKGSFSTLEIQRTEQGDSAMYLCASSLEEQMNYGYTFGSGTRLTVV.